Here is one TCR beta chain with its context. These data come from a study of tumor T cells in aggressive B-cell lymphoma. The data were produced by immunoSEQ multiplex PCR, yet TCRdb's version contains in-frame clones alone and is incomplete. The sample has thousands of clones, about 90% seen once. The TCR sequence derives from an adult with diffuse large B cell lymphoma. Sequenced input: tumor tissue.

The CDR3 region is CASSPRPTGSGANVLTF. The DNA for the CDR3 is TGTGCCAGCAGCCCTCGACCGACAGGCTCTGGGGCCAACGTCCTGACTTTC. The chain combines TRBV9 with TRBJ2-6, with D possibly being TRBD1 (6 bases). There are 17 residues in the CDR3. Trimming removed 4 bases at V and 0 bases at J, with 14 bases between. Germline CDR1 reads SGDLS; CDR2 reads YYNGEE.